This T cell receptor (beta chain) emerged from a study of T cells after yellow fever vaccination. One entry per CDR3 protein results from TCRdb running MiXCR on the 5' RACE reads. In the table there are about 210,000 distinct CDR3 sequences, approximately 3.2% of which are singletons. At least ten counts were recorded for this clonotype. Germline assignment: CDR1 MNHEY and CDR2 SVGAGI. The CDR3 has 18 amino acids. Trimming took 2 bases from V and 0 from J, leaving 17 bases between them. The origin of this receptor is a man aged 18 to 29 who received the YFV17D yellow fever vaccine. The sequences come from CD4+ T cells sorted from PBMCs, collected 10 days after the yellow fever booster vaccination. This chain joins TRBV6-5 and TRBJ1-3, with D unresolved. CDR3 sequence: CASSYAGINGFSGNTIYF. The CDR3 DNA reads TGTGCCAGCAGTTACGCCGGTATAAATGGGTTCTCTGGAAACACCATATATTTT.